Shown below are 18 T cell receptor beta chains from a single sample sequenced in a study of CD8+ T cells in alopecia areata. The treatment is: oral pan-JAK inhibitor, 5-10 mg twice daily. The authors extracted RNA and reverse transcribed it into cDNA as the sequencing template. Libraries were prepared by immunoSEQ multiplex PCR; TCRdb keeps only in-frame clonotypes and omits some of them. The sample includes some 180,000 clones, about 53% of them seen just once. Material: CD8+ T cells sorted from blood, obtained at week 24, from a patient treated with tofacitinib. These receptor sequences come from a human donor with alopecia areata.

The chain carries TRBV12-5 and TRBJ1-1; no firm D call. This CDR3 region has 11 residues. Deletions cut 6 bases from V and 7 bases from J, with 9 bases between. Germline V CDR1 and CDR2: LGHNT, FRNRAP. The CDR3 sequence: CASGWTVEAFF. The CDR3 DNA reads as TGTGCTAGTGGCTGGACGGTTGAAGCTTTCTTT.

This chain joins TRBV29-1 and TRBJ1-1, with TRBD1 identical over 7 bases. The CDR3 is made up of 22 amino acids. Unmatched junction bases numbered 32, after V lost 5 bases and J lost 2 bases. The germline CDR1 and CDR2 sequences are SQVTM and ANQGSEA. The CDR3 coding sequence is TGCAGCGTTCGGATGGGACAGACCGAACAAACATCAAATTGGATCAAAAACACTGAAGCTTTCTTT. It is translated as CSVRMGQTEQTSNWIKNTEAFF. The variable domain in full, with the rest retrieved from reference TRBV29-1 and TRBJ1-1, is SAVISQKPSRDICQRGTSLTIQCQVDSQVTMMFWYRQQPGQSLTLIATANQGSEATYESGFVIDKFPISRPNLTFSTLTVSNMSPEDSSIYLCSVRMGQTEQTSNWIKNTEAFFGQGTRLTVV.

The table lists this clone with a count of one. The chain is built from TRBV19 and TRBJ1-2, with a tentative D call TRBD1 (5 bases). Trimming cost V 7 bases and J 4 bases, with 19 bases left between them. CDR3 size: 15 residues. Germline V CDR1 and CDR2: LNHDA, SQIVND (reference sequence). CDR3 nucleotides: TGTGCCAGTACCCGTACCGACAGCGGATCCTATGGCTACACCTTC. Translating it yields CASTRTDSGSYGYTF.

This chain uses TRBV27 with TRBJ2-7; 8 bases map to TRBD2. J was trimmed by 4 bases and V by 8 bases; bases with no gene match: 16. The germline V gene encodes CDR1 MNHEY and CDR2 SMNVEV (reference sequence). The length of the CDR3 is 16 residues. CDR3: CASEPGPGGLGYEQYF. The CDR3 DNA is TGTGCCAGCGAACCAGGGCCGGGGGGGCTTGGTTACGAGCAGTACTTC.

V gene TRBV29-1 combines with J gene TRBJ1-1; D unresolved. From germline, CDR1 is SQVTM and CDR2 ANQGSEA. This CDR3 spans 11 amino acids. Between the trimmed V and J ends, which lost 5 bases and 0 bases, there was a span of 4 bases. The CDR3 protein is CSVPLNTEAFF. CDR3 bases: TGCAGCGTTCCCCTGAACACTGAAGCTTTCTTT.

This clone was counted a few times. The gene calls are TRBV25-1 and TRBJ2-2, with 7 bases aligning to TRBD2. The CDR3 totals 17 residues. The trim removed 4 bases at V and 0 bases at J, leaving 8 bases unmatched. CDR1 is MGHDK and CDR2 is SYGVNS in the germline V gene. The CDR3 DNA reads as TGTGCCAGCAGTGGGGGAACTAGCGAGACGAACACCGGGGAGCTGTTTTTT. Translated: CASSGGTSETNTGELFF.

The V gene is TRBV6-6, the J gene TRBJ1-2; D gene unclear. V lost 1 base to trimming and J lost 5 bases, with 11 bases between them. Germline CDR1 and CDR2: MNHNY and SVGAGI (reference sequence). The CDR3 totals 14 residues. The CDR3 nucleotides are TGTGCCAGCAGTTACTACGTGGTTCTGTATGGCTACACCTTC. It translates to CASSYYVVLYGYTF.

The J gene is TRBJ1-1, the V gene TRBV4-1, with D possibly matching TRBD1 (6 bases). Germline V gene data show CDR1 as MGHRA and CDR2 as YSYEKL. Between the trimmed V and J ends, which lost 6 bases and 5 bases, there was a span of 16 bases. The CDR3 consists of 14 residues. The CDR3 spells CASRPRTDGTEAFF. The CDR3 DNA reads TGCGCCAGCAGACCAAGGACAGACGGGACTGAAGCTTTCTTT.

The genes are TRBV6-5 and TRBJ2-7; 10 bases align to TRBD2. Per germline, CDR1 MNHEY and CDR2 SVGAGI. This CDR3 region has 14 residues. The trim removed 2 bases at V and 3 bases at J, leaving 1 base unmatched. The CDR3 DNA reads TGTGCCAGCAGTTACAGGACTAGCGGCTACGAGCAGTACTTC. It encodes CASSYRTSGYEQYF.

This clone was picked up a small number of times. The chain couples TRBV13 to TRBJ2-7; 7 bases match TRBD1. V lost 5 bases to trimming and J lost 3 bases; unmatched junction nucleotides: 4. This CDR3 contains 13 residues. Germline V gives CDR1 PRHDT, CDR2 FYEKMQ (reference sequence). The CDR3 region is CASSTGQSYEQYF. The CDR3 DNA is TGTGCCAGCAGCACGGGACAGAGCTACGAGCAGTACTTC.

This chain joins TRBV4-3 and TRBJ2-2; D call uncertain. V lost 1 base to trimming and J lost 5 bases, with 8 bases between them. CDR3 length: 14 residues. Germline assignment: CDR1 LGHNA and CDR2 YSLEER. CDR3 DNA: TGCGCCAGCAGCCAAGTCGAGTCGACCGGGGAGCTGTTTTTT. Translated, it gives CASSQVESTGELFF.

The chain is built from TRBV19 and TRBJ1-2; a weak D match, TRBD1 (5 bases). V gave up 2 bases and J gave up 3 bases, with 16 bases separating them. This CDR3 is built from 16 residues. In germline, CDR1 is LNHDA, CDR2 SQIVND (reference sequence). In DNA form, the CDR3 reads TGTGCCAGTAGTATAATCTATGAAGGGGTTCACTATGGCTACACCTTC. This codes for CASSIIYEGVHYGYTF.

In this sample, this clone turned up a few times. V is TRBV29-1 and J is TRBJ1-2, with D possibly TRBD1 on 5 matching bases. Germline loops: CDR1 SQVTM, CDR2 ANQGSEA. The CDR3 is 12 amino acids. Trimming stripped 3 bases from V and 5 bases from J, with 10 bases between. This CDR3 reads CSVERRGYGYTF. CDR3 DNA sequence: TGCAGCGTTGAGAGAAGGGGATATGGCTACACCTTC.

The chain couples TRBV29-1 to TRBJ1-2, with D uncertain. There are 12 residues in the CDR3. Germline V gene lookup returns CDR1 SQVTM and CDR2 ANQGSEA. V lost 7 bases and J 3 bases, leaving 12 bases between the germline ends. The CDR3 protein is CSASDGDYGYTF. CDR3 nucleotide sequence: TGCAGCGCCTCGGACGGGGACTATGGCTACACCTTC.

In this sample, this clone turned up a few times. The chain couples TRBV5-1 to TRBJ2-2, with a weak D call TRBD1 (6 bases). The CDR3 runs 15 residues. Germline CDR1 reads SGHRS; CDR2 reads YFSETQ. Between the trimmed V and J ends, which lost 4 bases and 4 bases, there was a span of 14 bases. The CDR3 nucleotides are TGCGCCAGCAGCACCGGACAGCCGAGCACCGGGGAGCTGTTTTTT. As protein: CASSTGQPSTGELFF.

CDR3 DNA sequence: TGTGCCAGCAGTTCCCACGGGACGACGAGCTCCTACGAGCAGTACTTC. Its translation is CASSSHGTTSSYEQYF. The V gene is TRBV27, the J gene TRBJ2-7; possibly TRBD1 or TRBD2 for D (5 bases each). Germline lookup yields CDR1 MNHEY and CDR2 SMNVEV (reference sequence). V gave up 4 bases and J gave up 0 bases, with 16 bases separating them. This CDR3 is 16 amino acids long.

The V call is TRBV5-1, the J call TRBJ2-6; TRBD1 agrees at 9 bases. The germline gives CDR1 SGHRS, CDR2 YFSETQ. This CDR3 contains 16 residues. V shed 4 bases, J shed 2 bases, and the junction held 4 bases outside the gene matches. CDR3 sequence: CASSPRQGAGANVLTF. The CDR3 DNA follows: TGCGCCAGCAGCCCTCGACAGGGGGCTGGGGCCAACGTCCTGACTTTC.

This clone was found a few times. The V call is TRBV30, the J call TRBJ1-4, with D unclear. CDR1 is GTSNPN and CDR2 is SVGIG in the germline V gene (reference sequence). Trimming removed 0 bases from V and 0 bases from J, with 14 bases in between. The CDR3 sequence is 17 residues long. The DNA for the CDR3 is TGTGCCTGGAGTGTGCAGGTTCCGGGAACAACTAATGAAAAACTGTTTTTT. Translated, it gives CAWSVQVPGTTNEKLFF. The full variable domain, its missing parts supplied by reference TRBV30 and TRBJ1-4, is SQTIHQWPATLVQPVGSPLSLECTVEGTSNPNLYWYRQAAGRGLQLLFYSVGIGQISSEVPQNLSASRPQDRQFILSSKKLLLSDSGFYLCAWSVQVPGTTNEKLFFGSGTQLSVL.